This T cell receptor beta chain appears in the sequencing data of a study of CXCR3-negative and CXCR3-positive naive CD8 T cells. Libraries of TRB cDNA were made by 5' RACE and carried UMIs. With the 5' RACE reads reprocessed, TCRdb shows one record per CDR3 protein and no DNA. Its clone listing holds under 75,000 distinct CDR3 sequences. Sorting yielded triplicates of around 300,000 cells for each CD8+ T cell subset. The CDR3 extends over 17 amino acids. Germline assignment: CDR1 MGHRA and CDR2 YSYEKL. Study-level findings and limits: TRB CDR3 properties indicated TCR strength, while surface CD5 was similar across naive subsets.

As concerns this clonotype: The antigen is not known.

The sample taken for sequencing was naive CXCR3- CD8+ T cells from blood. Stated subset: CD45RO-CCR7+CD27+CD95- naive CD8+ T cells lacking CXCR3 (TNR3-). The V call is TRBV4-1, the J call TRBJ2-1; no DNA is available, so the TRBD1 call from TCRdb remains unchecked. The clonotype comes from a human donor in good health. Some clones in this sample may be carry-over from other donors' samples. The CDR3: CASSQDQGSGGYNEQFF.